The source of this T cell receptor beta chain is a study of vaccination effects on CD4 cells after COVID-19. Study as a whole: The participants, recipients of two vaccine doses, got either BNT162b2 or mRNA-1273.

As to this clone: The antigen is not known.

The repertoire was sequenced with immunoSEQ multiplex PCR; TCRdb's copy has only in-frame clones and lacks some. The sample holds around 63,000 clones, around 75% seen once. ViraFEST expansion of antigen-specific CD4+ T cells with viral peptide pools preceded sequencing. Isolation of CD4+ T cells took place after nine to ten days of culture. The study found no prior SARS-CoV-2 infection in the vaccine recipients, who tested negative for nucleocapsid antibodies. Germline CDR1 reads SGHRS; CDR2 reads YFSETQ. V was shortened by 0 bases and J by 6 bases, with 16 bases between the two germline ends. CDR3 size: 15 residues.

The receptor was isolated from a human donor who received a COVID-19 vaccine. Sequences were derived from CD4+ T cells from PBMCs cultured with HCoV-OC43 spike peptides, sampled before COVID-19 vaccination. Stated subset: HCoV-OC43 spike overlapping peptide pool stimulation. The rearrangement uses TRBV5-1 and TRBJ2-7; D is possibly TRBD2 (6 bases). CDR3 protein: CASSLEGSGVGEQYV. The CDR3 DNA is TGCGCCAGCAGCTTGGAGGGGTCGGGGGTTGGCGAGCAGTACGTC.